The rows below give T cell receptor beta chains drawn from one sample of a study of cytotoxic CD8 clonotypes in ibrutinib-treated CLL. The method was immunoSEQ multiplex PCR; TCRdb's version includes in-frame clones alone and lacks a portion of them. Altogether about 140,000 clones are present, 91% being singletons, with the ten largest covering approximately 10%. The sequencing here drew on PBMCs, taken after 12 months of ibrutinib treatment. The source is a human donor with chronic lymphocytic leukemia. Each CDR3 is given with its conserved first and last residue. A D gene is named only where the DNA matches it firmly. Only part of the rows carry a size: once, few, many, or a class if the clone is expanded.

CDR3 protein | CDR3 DNA | D gene | J gene | clone size | V gene
CASSQRDLSPEQYF | TGTGCCAGCAGCCAAAGAGACCTAAGTCCCGAGCAGTACTTC | . | TRBJ2-7 | . | TRBV7-2
CASSWTGWLDTQYF | TGTGCCAGCAGCTGGACAGGGTGGCTAGATACGCAGTATTTT | TRBD1 | TRBJ2-3 | . | TRBV7-2
CAIGSGTGGTEAFF | TGTGCCATCGGAAGTGGGACAGGGGGCACTGAAGCTTTCTTT | TRBD1 | TRBJ1-1 | . | TRBV10-3
CSVVAPGVPNYGYTF | TGCAGCGTTGTGGCTCCCGGGGTCCCTAACTATGGCTACACCTTC | . | TRBJ1-2 | . | TRBV29-1
CAWSVGAGVVEQFF | TGTGCCTGGAGTGTAGGAGCGGGAGTGGTTGAGCAGTTCTTC | TRBD2 | TRBJ2-1 | . | TRBV30
CASYGQAGQPQHF | TGTGCCAGTTATGGACAGGCTGGCCAGCCCCAGCATTTT | TRBD1 | TRBJ1-5 | . | TRBV19
CASSQDLGPAEKLFF | TGCGCCAGCAGCCAAGATCTGGGACCAGCCGAAAAACTGTTTTTT | . | TRBJ1-4 | . | TRBV4-3
CASSPNPPAGFYEQYF | TGTGCCAGCAGTCCAAACCCCCCGGCAGGATTTTACGAGCAGTACTTC | . | TRBJ2-7 | . | TRBV28
CASSFTDYQETQYF | TGTGCCAGCAGCTTCACTGACTACCAAGAGACCCAGTACTTC | . | TRBJ2-5 | . | TRBV7-6
CATSKSGGLNTGELFF | TGTGCCACCAGCAAATCAGGGGGTTTGAACACCGGGGAGCTGTTTTTT | TRBD1 | TRBJ2-2 | . | TRBV15
CASSARDRGTDTQYF | TGTGCCAGCAGCGCCCGGGACAGGGGAACAGATACGCAGTATTTT | TRBD1 | TRBJ2-3 | . | TRBV9
CSVEQGTNEQYF | TGCAGCGTTGAACAAGGAACAAACGAGCAGTACTTC | . | TRBJ2-7 | . | TRBV29-1
CASMVAGKHIQYF | TGTGCCAGCATGGTGGCAGGGAAACACATTCAGTACTTC | . | TRBJ2-4 | . | TRBV27
CASSPEPQGGTDTQYF | TGCGCCAGCAGCCCCGAACCACAGGGTGGGACAGATACGCAGTATTTT | . | TRBJ2-3 | . | TRBV5-1
CATAPPPDTQYF | TGTGCCACCGCTCCGCCCCCAGATACGCAGTATTTT | . | TRBJ2-3 | . | TRBV7-2
CASSQRALSKQEQFF | TGTGCCAGCAGCCAACGTGCACTCTCGAAGCAGGAGCAGTTCTTC | . | TRBJ2-1 | once | TRBV14
CASSEYGTQETQYF | TGTGCCAGCAGTGAATACGGGACACAAGAGACCCAGTACTTC | . | TRBJ2-5 | . | TRBV25-1
CASSLWSKQETQYF | TGTGCCAGCAGTTTATGGTCGAAGCAAGAGACCCAGTACTTC | . | TRBJ2-5 | . | TRBV27
CASSSKGAFTSRDYGYTF | TGTGCCAGCAGTTCAAAGGGGGCTTTTACCTCACGGGACTATGGCTACACCTTC | TRBD1 | TRBJ1-2 | . | TRBV28
CSVEEGYGYTF | TGCAGCGTTGAAGAGGGTTATGGCTACACCTTC | . | TRBJ1-2 | . | TRBV29-1
CAWATGDYNEQFF | TGTGCCTGGGCCACGGGAGACTACAATGAGCAGTTCTTC | . | TRBJ2-1 | . | TRBV30
CASSSGHSSYNEQFF | TGTGCCAGCAGCTCGGGCCACAGCTCCTACAATGAGCAGTTCTTC | . | TRBJ2-1 | . | TRBV7-3
CASTPGEGSFSNQPQHF | TGTGCCAGTACCCCAGGGGAAGGGTCGTTTAGCAATCAGCCCCAGCATTTT | . | TRBJ1-5 | . | TRBV19
CASSTGMIATDTQYF | TGTGCCAGCAGCACCGGGATGATTGCAACAGATACGCAGTATTTT | . | TRBJ2-3 | . | TRBV28
CASSFNWDEQFF | TGTGCCAGCAGCTTCAATTGGGATGAGCAGTTCTTC | . | TRBJ2-1 | . | TRBV7-3
CASSQGPEQYF | TGTGCCAGCAGCCAAGGGCCCGAGCAGTACTTC | . | TRBJ2-7 | . | TRBV4-2
CASSVVEGGTDTQYF | TGTGCCAGCAGCGTAGTAGAGGGCGGTACAGATACGCAGTATTTT | . | TRBJ2-3 | once | TRBV9
CASSYDLSSGNTIYF | TGTGCCAGCAGTTACGACCTGAGCTCTGGAAACACCATATATTTT | . | TRBJ1-3 | . | TRBV6-5
CASSPRPTSGSYEQYF | TGTGCCAGCAGCCCCCGCCCGACTAGCGGCTCCTACGAGCAGTACTTC | TRBD2 | TRBJ2-7 | . | TRBV9
CASRYLALDTEAFF | TGTGCCAGCAGGTACTTGGCGTTGGACACTGAAGCTTTCTTT | . | TRBJ1-1 | . | TRBV2